The 4 T cell receptor beta chains below all came from one sample that was sequenced in a study of cytomegalovirus exposure and HLA in healthy donors. Primers: 60 Vbeta forward and 13 Jbeta reverse. Generated by immunoSEQ multiplex PCR, the TCRdb table keeps only in-frame clones and is missing some. The data show roughly 130,000 clones, with 55% to 80% seen just once and 1.3% held by the top ten. Sequencing input: PBMCs. Every receptor here comes from a woman between 40 and 55 years old in good health and CMV-seronegative.

This clone has a single count. This chain connects TRBV6-6 to TRBJ1-2; 8 nucleotides line up with TRBD1. The germline V gene has CDR1 MNHNY and CDR2 SVGAGI (reference sequence). V was pared by 6 bases and J by 2 bases, with 11 bases of the junction left unmatched. The CDR3 length is 16 residues. Here the CDR3 DNA reads TGTGCCAGCAGACCCCTCCAGGGGGCTGTAAACTATGGCTACACCTTC. Translated: CASRPLQGAVNYGYTF.

This clone was detected a few times. V usage is TRBV2 and J usage is TRBJ2-3, with 10 bases matching TRBD1. The CDR3 runs to 16 residues. V was clipped by 4 bases and J by 1 base; unmatched bases: 5. Germline CDR1 SNHLY, CDR2 FYNNEI. Here the CDR3 reads CASSGDRGRGTDTQYF. For the CDR3, the DNA is TGTGCCAGCAGTGGAGACAGGGGGCGAGGCACAGATACGCAGTATTTT.

The gene calls are TRBV4-2 and TRBJ2-4; D call uncertain. In germline, CDR1 is LGHNA, CDR2 YNFKEQ. V lost 1 base to trimming and J lost 0 bases, with 22 bases between them. The CDR3 is 20 residues long. The chain's CDR3 is CASSQGVGSEADIAKNIQYF. The CDR3, as DNA: TGTGCCAGCAGCCAAGGGGTCGGTTCCGAGGCTGATATAGCCAAAAACATTCAGTACTTC.

The chain is built from TRBV6-5 and TRBJ1-5; D is uncertain. The V end was cut by 8 bases, the J end by 1 base, with 15 bases between. The CDR3 has 15 residues. Germline V gene sequence: CDR1 MNHEY, CDR2 SVGAGI. CDR3 DNA sequence: TGTGCCAGCTCAAGCGGGTTTTGGAGCAATCAGCCCCAGCATTTT. This encodes CASSSGFWSNQPQHF.